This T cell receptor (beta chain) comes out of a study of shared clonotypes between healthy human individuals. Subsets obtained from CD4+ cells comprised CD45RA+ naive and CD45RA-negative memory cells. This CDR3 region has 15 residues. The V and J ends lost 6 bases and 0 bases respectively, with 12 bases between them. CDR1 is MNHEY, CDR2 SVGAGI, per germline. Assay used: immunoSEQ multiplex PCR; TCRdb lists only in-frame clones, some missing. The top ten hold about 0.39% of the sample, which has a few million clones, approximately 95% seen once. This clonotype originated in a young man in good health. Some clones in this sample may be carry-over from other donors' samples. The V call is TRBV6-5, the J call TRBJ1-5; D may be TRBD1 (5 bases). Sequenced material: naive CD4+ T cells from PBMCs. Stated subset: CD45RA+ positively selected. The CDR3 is CASRSGAYSNQPQHF. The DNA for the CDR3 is TGTGCCAGCAGATCCGGGGCGTATAGCAATCAGCCCCAGCATTTT.